There are many counts of the clone carrying this TCR beta chain. The antigen remains unidentified. As the library was built, unique molecular identifiers were attached to individual cDNA molecules. Each CDR3 protein is one row after TCRdb ran MiXCR on the RACE reads. The sample has a few hundred thousand distinct CDR3 sequences, roughly 5% seen once; the top ten hold 2% to 2.5%. The source of the sample is a study of human T cells and chemical hapten exposure. About the research overall: Upper-back patches of 0.01% DPC were read at 6 days. TCR yields per sample varied, mainly owing to small pooled library volume differences. General observations from the study: DPC sensitization produced no change in TCRs with frequency above 1 in 1000.

The germline V gene encodes CDR1 SNHLY and CDR2 FYNNEI. Trimming cost V 8 bases and J 7 bases; bases outside gene matches: 8. The CDR3 runs 13 residues. Specified time point: patch test 1, 2 weeks after DPC sensitization. As to treatment: therapeutic diphenylcyclopropenone sensitization with weekly scalp DPC. The sequenced sample was whole blood, obtained in connection with sensitization to the hapten diphenylcyclopropenone (DPC). This receptor was taken from a woman in her 50s with alopecia areata. Some clones in this sample may be carry-over from other donors' samples. The chain combines TRBV2 with TRBJ1-5; 7 positions match TRBD1. In DNA form, the CDR3 reads TGTGCCAGCCAGACAGGGCGAGAGCAGCCCCAGCATTTT. This translates into CASQTGREQPQHF.